These 26 T cell receptor beta chains came from one sample sequenced in a study of control samples from healthy donors and cancer patients. Sequencing used immunoSEQ multiplex PCR; TCRdb keeps in-frame clones, though not all of them. The top ten clones hold about 40% of a sample with 90,000 to 150,000 clones, 89% of them seen once. The sequencing input was blood. The receptors were sampled from a man in his fifties or sixties in good health.

V usage is TRBV27 and J usage is TRBJ1-4; TRBD1 matches 7 bases. V trimming: 2 bases; J trimming: 3 bases; junction bases outside the gene matches: 0. The V gene's germline CDR1 is MNHEY and CDR2 SMNVEV (reference sequence). This CDR3 is built from 14 residues. CDR3 in DNA: TGTGCCAGCAGTTTAGGGACAGCTAATGAAAAACTGTTTTTT. Amino acids: CASSLGTANEKLFF.

The chain combines TRBV18 with TRBJ1-1; D may be TRBD1 (6 bases). V was trimmed by 1 base and J by 4 bases, leaving 16 bases between them. Germline assignment: CDR1 KGHSH and CDR2 LQKENI. The CDR3 spans 16 residues. In DNA form, the CDR3 reads TGTGCCAGCTCACCACATATATCAGGGGAGGCCACTGAAGCTTTCTTT. Protein: CASSPHISGEATEAFF.

The V and J genes are TRBV2 and TRBJ1-2; D ambiguous. The germline V gene encodes CDR1 SNHLY and CDR2 FYNNEI. There are 15 residues in the CDR3. V lost 0 bases and J 2 bases, leaving 10 bases between the germline ends. CDR3 region: CASSEALPSNYGYTF. The DNA of the CDR3 is TGTGCCAGCAGTGAAGCGTTGCCGTCAAACTATGGCTACACCTTC.

This clone was observed a handful of times. CDR3 in amino acids: CAISDMGEAFF. Here the CDR3 DNA reads TGTGCCATCAGTGATATGGGAGAAGCTTTCTTT. The V call is TRBV10-3, the J call TRBJ1-1, with no clear D. The CDR3 sequence is 11 residues long. Per germline, CDR1 ENHRY and CDR2 SYGVKD. The V end lost 3 bases, the J end lost 8 bases, and 7 bases lay between the germline ends.

CDR3 sequence (DNA): TGTGCCATCAGTGAGTCGGGGGCCCGGACTGAAGCTTTCTTT. Protein: CAISESGARTEAFF. V gene TRBV10-3 combines with J gene TRBJ1-1; a weak D match, TRBD1 (6 bases). The V end was cut by 0 bases, the J end by 5 bases, with 10 bases between. Germline V CDR1 and CDR2: ENHRY, SYGVKD. This CDR3 contains 14 residues.

The V gene is TRBV5-1, the J gene TRBJ2-7; 14 nucleotides match TRBD2. V was pared by 4 bases and J by 7 bases, with 13 bases of the junction left unmatched. The CDR3 contains 17 residues. Germline V lookup: CDR1 SGHRS, CDR2 YFSETQ. In DNA, the CDR3 is TGCGCCAGCAGCACGACACGGACTAGCGGGGGGCGGGGGGAGCAGTACTTC. This codes for CASSTTRTSGGRGEQYF.

The chain carries TRBV6-5 and TRBJ1-2, with D possibly being TRBD1 (6 bases). Germline V gene data show CDR1 as MNHEY and CDR2 as SVGAGI. The CDR3 runs to 14 residues. Between the trimmed V and J ends, which lost 9 bases and 6 bases, there was a span of 20 bases. CDR3 region: CARGGLGLPDGYTF. CDR3 DNA: TGTGCCAGGGGGGGCTTGGGACTGCCGGATGGCTACACCTTC.

This clone was counted a single time. The rearrangement uses TRBV27 and TRBJ1-4; D not certain. There are 16 residues in the CDR3. Per germline, CDR1 MNHEY and CDR2 SMNVEV (reference sequence). V lost 4 bases and J 8 bases, leaving 20 bases between the germline ends. The CDR3 DNA is TGTGCCAGCAGTTATCGGCCCGGGCCCTTGGGGGAAAAACTGTTTTTT. It specifies CASSYRPGPLGEKLFF.

CDR3 amino acids: CASSLSGPSPTLYGYTF. Written as DNA, the CDR3 is TGTGCCAGCAGTTTAAGCGGTCCGTCTCCGACCCTCTATGGCTACACCTTC. The rearrangement links TRBV28 to TRBJ1-2; D call uncertain. The germline V gene has CDR1 MDHEN and CDR2 SYDVKM. The germline V and J ends were trimmed by 2 bases and 4 bases, with 20 bases remaining between them. This CDR3 is built from 17 residues.

The genes are TRBV9 and TRBJ2-3, with a tentative D call TRBD2 (6 bases). Germline values: CDR1 SGDLS, CDR2 YYNGEE. The CDR3 spans 15 residues. V was trimmed by 0 bases and J by 0 bases, leaving 8 bases between them. The CDR3 region is CASSVGSGSTDTQYF. The CDR3 nucleotides are TGTGCCAGCAGCGTAGGAAGCGGGAGCACAGATACGCAGTATTTT.

The gene calls are TRBV4-1 and TRBJ2-7; no clear D. Germline CDR1 is MGHRA and CDR2 is YSYEKL. V shed 1 base and J shed 3 bases, with 7 bases lying between them. The CDR3 covers 13 residues. In DNA, the CDR3 is TGCGCCAGCAGCCAAGTTAGACTCTACGAGCAGTACTTC. The encoded protein is CASSQVRLYEQYF.

The rearrangement uses TRBV7-2 and TRBJ2-1; a weak D match, TRBD1 (6 bases). The germline V gene encodes CDR1 SGHTA and CDR2 FQGNSA. CDR3 length: 18 residues. Deletions cut 1 base from V and 0 bases from J, with 16 bases between. Here the CDR3 DNA reads TGTGCCAGCAGCTTAGAAGTCGGCGTCAGGGGCTCCTACAATGAGCAGTTCTTC. Protein product: CASSLEVGVRGSYNEQFF.

The chain couples TRBV7-7 to TRBJ2-2; 10 bases align to TRBD1. Germline CDR1 SSHAT, CDR2 FNYEAQ (reference sequence). V lost 0 bases, J lost 0 bases, and 4 bases stayed unmatched. CDR3 length: 18 amino acids. Here the CDR3 reads CASSLAAGQGSNTGELFF. The CDR3 DNA is TGTGCCAGCAGCTTAGCGGCGGGACAGGGGTCGAACACCGGGGAGCTGTTTTTT. Full variable domain (missing parts from reference TRBV7-7 and TRBJ2-2): GAGVSQSPRYKVTKRGQDVTLRCDPISSHATLYWYQQALGQGPEFLTYFNYEAQPDKSGLPSDRFSAERPEGSISTLTIQRTEQRDSAMYRCASSLAAGQGSNTGELFFGEGSRLTVL.

The chain links TRBV9 to TRBJ1-2; D unclear. Germline CDR1 is SGDLS and CDR2 is YYNGEE. The V and J ends lost 0 bases and 1 base respectively, with 25 bases between them. The CDR3 consists of 20 residues. The CDR3 DNA reads TGTGCCAGCAGCGTAGCTGACCAGGACTCCTGGATTGGGTATAACTATGGCTACACCTTC. It yields the protein CASSVADQDSWIGYNYGYTF.

The chain uses TRBV19 and TRBJ2-1, with 11 nucleotides matching TRBD1. Losses at the gene ends were 3 bases for V and 3 bases for J; bases not matched to a gene: 7. Looked up from germline, CDR1 is LNHDA and CDR2 is SQIVND (reference sequence). This CDR3 is 17 amino acids long. DNA for the CDR3: TGTGCCAGTAGTATGGGACAGGGGGTGCCCTACTACAATGAGCAGTTCTTC. Translated, it gives CASSMGQGVPYYNEQFF.

This clone has only a few counts. The rearrangement links TRBV11-3 to TRBJ2-2; D may be TRBD2 (6 bases). Per germline, CDR1 SGHNT and CDR2 YENEEA. V was pared by 3 bases and J by 5 bases, with 10 bases between. There are 14 residues in the CDR3. CDR3 nucleotides: TGTGCCAGCAGCTTGCGGGGCCCGACCGGGGAGCTGTTTTTT. Translating gives CASSLRGPTGELFF. Full variable domain (remainder filled in from reference TRBV11-3 and TRBJ2-2): EAGVVQSPRYKIIEKKQPVAFWCNPISGHNTLYWYLQNLGQGPELLIRYENEEAVDDSQLPKDRFSAERLKGVDSTLKIQPAELGDSAVYLCASSLRGPTGELFFGEGSRLTVL.

This clone was detected once. The V call is TRBV11-2, the J call TRBJ2-5, with 7 bases identical to TRBD2. The CDR3 has 15 residues. The germline CDR1 and CDR2 sequences are SGHAT and FQNNGV. V lost 0 bases, J lost 3 bases, and 4 bases stayed unmatched. The CDR3 region is CASSLDPLAEETQYF. The CDR3 DNA is TGTGCCAGCAGCTTAGATCCGCTAGCGGAAGAGACCCAGTACTTC.

The genes are TRBV6-2 or TRBV6-3 and TRBJ1-2; D perhaps matches TRBD1 (5 bases). Trimming stripped 2 bases from V and 4 bases from J, with 11 bases between. The germline gives CDR1 MNHEY, CDR2 SVGEGT. This CDR3 comprises 14 residues. As DNA, the CDR3 is TGTGCCAGCAGTTACCCGGACAAATCCTATGGCTACACCTTC. Encoded protein: CASSYPDKSYGYTF.

This chain uses TRBV19 with TRBJ2-5, with 9 bases identical to TRBD1. The CDR3 is 13 residues long. V trimming: 5 bases; J trimming: 5 bases; junction bases outside the gene matches: 3. The germline CDR1 and CDR2 sequences are LNHDA and SQIVND (reference sequence). In DNA form, the CDR3 reads TGTGCCAGTAGTCGGGACAGGGTCGAGACCCAGTACTTC. Amino acids: CASSRDRVETQYF.

This chain connects TRBV5-1 to TRBJ1-5; D perhaps matches TRBD1 (5 bases). Germline V gene data show CDR1 as SGHRS and CDR2 as YFSETQ. This CDR3 has 14 residues. The V end was cut by 4 bases, the J end by 0 bases, with 8 bases between. The CDR3 bases are TGCGCCAGCAGCGAAGGGGATAGCAATCAGCCCCAGCATTTT. Its protein product is CASSEGDSNQPQHF.

The V gene is TRBV21-1, the J gene TRBJ2-2; the D segment call TRBD1 is taken from the table without a DNA check. TRBV21-1 is given as a pseudogene. There are 13 residues in the CDR3. The CDR3 protein is CASVQGNTGELFF. The CDR3, as DNA: TGTGCAAGCGTCCAGGGGAACACCGGGGAGCTGTTTTTT.

This clone was seen only once. The chain joins TRBV5-1 to TRBJ1-4; 7 bases fit TRBD1. The length of the CDR3 is 13 residues. Per germline, CDR1 SGHRS and CDR2 YFSETQ. Losses at the gene ends were 3 bases for V and 15 bases for J; bases not matched to a gene: 11. The CDR3 DNA reads TGCGCCAGCAGCTCCTTGCCGGGACAGCCTATGTTTTTT. Its translation: CASSSLPGQPMFF.

The chain carries TRBV24-1 and TRBJ1-2; perhaps TRBD1 as D (5 bases). CDR3 length: 13 amino acids. Trimming shortened V by 4 bases and J by 3 bases, and 8 bases separated the two germline ends. CDR1 is KGHDR, CDR2 SFDVKD, per germline. The CDR3 DNA sequence: TGTGCCACCAGTGAGGGACGGTACTATGGCTACACCTTC. As protein: CATSEGRYYGYTF.

V gene TRBV6-6 combines with J gene TRBJ1-2; weak D call: TRBD1 (5 bases). Germline assignment: CDR1 MNHNY and CDR2 SVGAGI (reference sequence). V was shortened by 5 bases and J by 8 bases, with 21 bases between the two germline ends. The CDR3 totals 15 residues. CDR3 sequence: CASSTGPGIPGGYTF. The CDR3 nucleotides read TGTGCCAGCAGTACGGGACCGGGAATCCCGGGAGGCTACACCTTC.

The chain carries TRBV11-2 and TRBJ2-1; 7 positions agree with TRBD2. Germline CDR1 reads SGHAT; CDR2 reads FQNNGV. The V segment lost 2 bases and the J segment 13 bases; nucleotides outside the gene matches: 8. CDR3 length: 13 residues. The CDR3 coding sequence is TGTGCCAGCAGCTTAAGGCGGGGGATGGATCAGTTCTTC. Amino acids: CASSLRRGMDQFF.

The chain has TRBV7-2 and TRBJ1-2; unclear D gene. CDR1 SGHTA and CDR2 FQGNSA come from the germline V gene. V was pared by 2 bases and J by 4 bases, with 17 bases between. The CDR3 spans 16 residues. Here the CDR3 reads CASSLMGTRTGYGYTF. CDR3 DNA sequence: TGTGCCAGCAGCTTAATGGGCACCCGAACGGGCTATGGCTACACCTTC.